This TCR beta chain was identified in a study of Ad26.COV2.S vaccination and SARS-CoV-2 variants. Treatment of the sample: over 15 received Ad26.COV2.S at low or high dose, single or two shots; several received placebo; per-sample allocation not given. On day 63 after the first injection, vaccine and placebo recipients gave samples. Assay used: immunoSEQ multiplex PCR; TCRdb lists only in-frame clones, some missing. Among roughly 450,000 clones listed, 75% to 95% were seen once. Per germline, CDR1 MNHEY and CDR2 SVGEGT. Trimming shortened V by 2 bases and J by 4 bases, and 6 bases separated the two germline ends. CDR3 size: 13 residues.

Sequenced material: peripheral blood, taken in a trial of Ad26.COV2.S vaccine versus placebo. This receptor was taken from a person between 18 and 60 years old who received the Ad26.COV2.S COVID-19 vaccine or a placebo. This chain joins TRBV6-2 or TRBV6-3 and TRBJ1-5; D is undetermined. The CDR3 reads CASSYVGNQPQHF. In nucleotides, the CDR3 is TGTGCCAGCAGTTACGTCGGAAATCAGCCCCAGCATTTT.